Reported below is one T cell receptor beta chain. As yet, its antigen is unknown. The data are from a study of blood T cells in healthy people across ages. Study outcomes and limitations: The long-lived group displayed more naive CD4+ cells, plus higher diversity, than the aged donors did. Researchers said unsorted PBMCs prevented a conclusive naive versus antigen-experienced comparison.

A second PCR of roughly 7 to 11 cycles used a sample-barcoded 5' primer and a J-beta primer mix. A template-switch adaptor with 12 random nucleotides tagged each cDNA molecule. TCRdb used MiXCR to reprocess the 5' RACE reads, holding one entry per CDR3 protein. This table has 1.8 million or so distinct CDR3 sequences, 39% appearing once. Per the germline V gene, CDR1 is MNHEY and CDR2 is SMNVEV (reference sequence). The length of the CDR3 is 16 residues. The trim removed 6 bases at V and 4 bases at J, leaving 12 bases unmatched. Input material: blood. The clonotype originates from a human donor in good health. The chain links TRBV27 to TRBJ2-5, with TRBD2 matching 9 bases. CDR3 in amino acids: CASSSKASGDGETQYF. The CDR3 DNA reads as TGTGCCAGCAGCTCCAAGGCTAGCGGGGATGGAGAGACCCAGTACTTC.